The sample holds a few counts of the clone carrying this T cell receptor (beta chain). The antigen is not known. Healthy Caucasians alone served as donors. This entry belongs to a study of identical twins. Unique molecular identifiers were present on cDNA, and template switching added a universal primer site. TCRdb reanalysed the 5' RACE reads using MiXCR and keeps one entry per CDR3 protein. The table includes 550,000 to 800,000 distinct CDR3 sequences, about 7% detected once. Notes on the study in general: Invariant MAIT and iNKT cells could partly confound zero-insertion analyses. Twins' excess sharing was less marked for out-of-frame beta sequences.

This sample was also put to use in a study of yellow fever vaccine responses in identical twins.

The receptor comes from a woman between 18 and 29 years old in good health. Sequenced input: PBMCs.

CDR3 bases: TGTGCCAGCAGCCAAGTATCGTCAATTAGCACCGGGGAGCTGTTTTTT. This codes for CASSQVSSISTGELFF. V and J are TRBV3-1 and TRBJ2-2; D call uncertain. Germline-derived CDR1 and CDR2 are LGHDT and YNNKEL (reference sequence). Trimming took 1 base from V and 4 from J, leaving 13 bases between them. The CDR3 totals 16 residues.